This TCR beta chain was captured by sequencing in a study of cytomegalovirus exposure and HLA in healthy donors. Findings of the study overall: Analysis performed later found more than 15,000 TCR beta sequences associated with HLA alleles at 0.05 false discovery rate. The classifier reportedly diagnosed cytomegalovirus status with high specificity and sensitivity.

CDR1 and CDR2 (germline): SGHVS, FQNEAQ. V dropped 1 base and J dropped 2 bases, with 5 bases sitting between them. The CDR3 sequence is 13 residues long. PCR was performed using 60 Vbeta and 13 Jbeta primers. The data were produced by immunoSEQ multiplex PCR, yet TCRdb's version contains in-frame clones alone and is incomplete. The repertoire holds about 69,000 clones, with 74% as singletons. Each of the donors was a healthy bone marrow donor. Concerning this clone: The antigen is unknown.

This receptor was taken from a woman aged 60-70 years in good health and CMV-seropositive. The chain couples TRBV7-8 to TRBJ1-2; D ambiguous. Sequencing used PBMCs. The CDR3 region is CASSLGQNYGYTF. The CDR3 DNA reads TGTGCCAGCAGCTTAGGGCAGAACTATGGCTACACCTTC.